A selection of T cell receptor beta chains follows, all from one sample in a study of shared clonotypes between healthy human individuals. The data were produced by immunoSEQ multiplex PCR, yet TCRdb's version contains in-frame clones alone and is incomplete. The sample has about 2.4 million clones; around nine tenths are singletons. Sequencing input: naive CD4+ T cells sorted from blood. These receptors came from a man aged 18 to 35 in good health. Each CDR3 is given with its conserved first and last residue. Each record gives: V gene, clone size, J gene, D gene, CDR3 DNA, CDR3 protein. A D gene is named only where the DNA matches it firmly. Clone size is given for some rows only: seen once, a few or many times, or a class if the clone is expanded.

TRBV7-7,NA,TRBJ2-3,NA,TGTGCTAGCATCGAACAGGGGACTCAAGGTACGCAGTATTTT,CASIEQGTQGTQYF
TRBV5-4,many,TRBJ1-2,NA,TGTGCCAGCAGCAGCCGACAGGATAACTATGGCTACACCTTC,CASSSRQDNYGYTF
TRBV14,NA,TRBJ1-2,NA,TGTGCCAGCAGCCAAGCCTACCGGGGGCAGTTGAATGGCTACACCTTC,CASSQAYRGQLNGYTF
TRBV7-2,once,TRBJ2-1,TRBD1,TGTGCCAGCAGCTTAGGGACAGGGTTCTACAATGAGCAGTTCTTC,CASSLGTGFYNEQFF
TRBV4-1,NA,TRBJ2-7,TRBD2,TGCGCCAGCAGCCTGGGACTAGATACTGACGAGCAGTACTTC,CASSLGLDTDEQYF
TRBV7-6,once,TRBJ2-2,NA,TGTGCCAGCAGCTTAAAGGGGCCGGGCACCGGGGAGCTGTTTTTT,CASSLKGPGTGELFF
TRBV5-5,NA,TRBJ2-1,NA,TGTGCCAGCAGCCTGACTCCGGACAGCTACAATGAGCAGTTCTTC,CASSLTPDSYNEQFF
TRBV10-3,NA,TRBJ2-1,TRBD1,TGTGCCATCAGTGGGGACAGGGGGCTTTACAATGAGCAGTTCTTC,CAISGDRGLYNEQFF
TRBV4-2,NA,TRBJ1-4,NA,TGTGCCAGCAGCCACCGTCCCTGGGGGTCCGACGTTGCAACTAATGAAAAACTGTTTTTT,CASSHRPWGSDVATNEKLFF
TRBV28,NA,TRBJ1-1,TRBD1,TGTGCCAGCAGTTTGCTTAAGGGACAGGGGCCCACTGAAGCTTTCTTT,CASSLLKGQGPTEAFF
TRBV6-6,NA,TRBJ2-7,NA,TGTGCCAGCAACGAGCGCCACTCCTACGAGCAGTACTTC,CASNERHSYEQYF
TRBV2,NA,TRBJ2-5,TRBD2,TGTGCCAGCAGTGAAGAAGCGGGAGTGGGTGAGACCCAGTACTTC,CASSEEAGVGETQYF
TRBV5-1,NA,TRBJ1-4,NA,TGCGCCAGCAGCCCCCGCGGGGATGAAAAACTGTTTTTT,CASSPRGDEKLFF
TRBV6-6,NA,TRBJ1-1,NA,TGTGCCAGCAGCTCCCCCGGGACCTTTAACACTGAAGCTTTCTTT,CASSSPGTFNTEAFF
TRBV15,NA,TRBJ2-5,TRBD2,TGTGCCACCAGCAGAGAGATAGGAGCGGGGGGGCTGGAGACCCAGTACTTC,CATSREIGAGGLETQYF
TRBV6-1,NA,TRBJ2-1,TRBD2,TGTGCCAGCAGGGGGGGGAATGAGCAGTTCTTC,CASRGGNEQFF
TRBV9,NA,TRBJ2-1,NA,TGTGCCAGCAGCGTTGGGGGTGGCTCCTACAATGAGCAGTTCTTC,CASSVGGGSYNEQFF
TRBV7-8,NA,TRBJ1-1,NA,TGTGCCAGCAGCTTAGCGTTCGGAAACACTGAAGCTTTCTTT,CASSLAFGNTEAFF
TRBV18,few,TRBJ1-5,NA,TGTGCCAGCTCAACCAGAGATCAGCCCCAGCATTTT,CASSTRDQPQHF
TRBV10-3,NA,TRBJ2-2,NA,TGTGCCATCAGTGAGTCGCCTAGCTTGGACACCGGGGAGCTGTTTTTT,CAISESPSLDTGELFF
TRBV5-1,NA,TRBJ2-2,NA,TGCGCCAGCAGCTTAAGGGTCACCGGGGAGCTGTTTTTT,CASSLRVTGELFF
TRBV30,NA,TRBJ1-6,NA,TGTGCCTGGAGTGGATTCAGGGGCGACTCACCCCTCCACTTT,CAWSGFRGDSPLHF
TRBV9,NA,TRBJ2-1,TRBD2,TGTGCCAGCAGCGTATACCCCCCGGGGGGAGGGTTCAATGAGCAGTTCTTC,CASSVYPPGGGFNEQFF
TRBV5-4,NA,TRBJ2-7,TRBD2,TGTGCCAGCAGCTCCGGCCCCCTAGCGGGAGGCGAGCAGTACTTC,CASSSGPLAGGEQYF
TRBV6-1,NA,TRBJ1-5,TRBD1,TGTGCCAGCAGTGACTGGACAGGGGGTCCTATAGGCAATCAGCCCCAGCATTTT,CASSDWTGGPIGNQPQHF
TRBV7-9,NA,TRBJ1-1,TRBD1,TGTGCCAGCAGCTTAGCGGTTGGGACAGGGAACACTGAAGCTTTCTTT,CASSLAVGTGNTEAFF